This is a list of T cell receptor beta chains from one sample in a study of T-cell reconstitution after alpha-beta-depleted transplantation in children. TCRdb recomputed calls from the PCR reads with MiXCR, one row per CDR3 protein. This sample carries 450,000 to 550,000 distinct CDR3 sequences, about an eighth of them seen once, and the ten largest clones take around 15%. The sample here was PBMCs, mostly from graft donor cells, taken 180 days after TCRalphabeta/CD19-depleted stem cell transplant. Receptors originate from a female patient aged 2 to 10 who had a stem cell transplant for aplastic anemia, so the T cells may come from the graft donor. CDR3s include the opening cysteine and the closing phenylalanine or tryptophan. D genes are given only for firm matches. A clone size is listed for some rows: how often the clone was seen (once, few, many), or a class if it is expanded.

j_gene: TRBJ1-5
d_gene: TRBD1
v_gene: TRBV25-1
abundance: -
CDR3nt: TGTGCCAGCAGTACAGGGGGCCATCAGCCCCAGCATTTT
CDR3aa: CASSTGGHQPQHF

j_gene: TRBJ2-2
d_gene: -
v_gene: TRBV20-1
abundance: -
CDR3nt: TGCAGTGCGTCCTTGCGGAGGCAAACCGGGGAGCTGTTTTTT
CDR3aa: CSASLRRQTGELFF

j_gene: TRBJ2-5
d_gene: -
v_gene: TRBV6-5
abundance: -
CDR3nt: TGTGCCAGCAGTTATAGGGCCCCTGGGCGGGAGACCCAGTACTTC
CDR3aa: CASSYRAPGRETQYF

j_gene: TRBJ2-1
d_gene: -
v_gene: TRBV6-5
abundance: -
CDR3nt: TGTGCCAGCAGTTACTCCCCCAAATACAATGAGCAGTTCTTC
CDR3aa: CASSYSPKYNEQFF

j_gene: TRBJ2-7
d_gene: TRBD2
v_gene: TRBV6-2/TRBV6-3
abundance: many
CDR3nt: TGTGCCAGCAGTTACTCGCCGGGACTAGGCTACGAGCAGTACTTC
CDR3aa: CASSYSPGLGYEQYF

j_gene: TRBJ2-2
d_gene: TRBD2
v_gene: TRBV20-1
abundance: many
CDR3nt: TGCAGTGCAAAAGGGACTAGCGACCACACCGGGGAGCTGTTTTTT
CDR3aa: CSAKGTSDHTGELFF

j_gene: TRBJ2-3
d_gene: -
v_gene: TRBV20-1
abundance: few
CDR3nt: TGCAGTGCACCAGCGCACAGCACAGATACGCAGTATTTT
CDR3aa: CSAPAHSTDTQYF

j_gene: TRBJ2-1
d_gene: -
v_gene: TRBV5-1
abundance: few
CDR3nt: TGCGCCAGCAGTCTTGGGGCAATGGAGCAGTTCTTC
CDR3aa: CASSLGAMEQFF

j_gene: TRBJ2-3
d_gene: TRBD2
v_gene: TRBV12-3/TRBV12-4
abundance: few
CDR3nt: TGTGCCAGCACCTTGGGACTAGCGGGAGGCCAAGATACGCAGTATTTT
CDR3aa: CASTLGLAGGQDTQYF

j_gene: TRBJ2-1
d_gene: TRBD2
v_gene: TRBV5-1
abundance: few
CDR3nt: TGCGCCAGCAGCTTAGGGGAGGGCCTCATTAATGAGCAGTTCTTC
CDR3aa: CASSLGEGLINEQFF